This record covers a single T cell receptor (beta chain). Its antigen is unidentified. At one end the junction does not follow the germline gene, possibly because of a read error. Template material for amplifying TCR beta CDR3 regions consisted of RNA transcripts. Researchers ran a first-round RT-PCR on the TCR CDR3 using the HTBI primer set. TCRdb analysed the multiplex PCR reads with MiXCR anew, one entry per CDR3 protein. The sample records a few hundred thousand distinct CDR3 sequences, 13% to 15% being singletons. The germline V gene encodes CDR1 SEHNR and CDR2 FQNEAQ (reference sequence). The CDR3 consists of 14 residues. The data were obtained in a study of T cells in Graves' hyperthyroidism and ophthalmopathy. General study findings and limits: A 13 V-J signature model discriminated ophthalmopathy versus stable hyperthyroidism.

Source material: blood. This TCR came from a woman in her forties with Graves' hyperthyroidism that later progressed to Graves' ophthalmopathy. The chain is built from TRBV7-9 and TRBJ1-1; D not resolved. The CDR3 here is CASSLVLGGTEALF. CDR3 in DNA: TGTGCCAGCAGCTTGGTCCTGGGAGGAACTGAAGCTCTCTTT.